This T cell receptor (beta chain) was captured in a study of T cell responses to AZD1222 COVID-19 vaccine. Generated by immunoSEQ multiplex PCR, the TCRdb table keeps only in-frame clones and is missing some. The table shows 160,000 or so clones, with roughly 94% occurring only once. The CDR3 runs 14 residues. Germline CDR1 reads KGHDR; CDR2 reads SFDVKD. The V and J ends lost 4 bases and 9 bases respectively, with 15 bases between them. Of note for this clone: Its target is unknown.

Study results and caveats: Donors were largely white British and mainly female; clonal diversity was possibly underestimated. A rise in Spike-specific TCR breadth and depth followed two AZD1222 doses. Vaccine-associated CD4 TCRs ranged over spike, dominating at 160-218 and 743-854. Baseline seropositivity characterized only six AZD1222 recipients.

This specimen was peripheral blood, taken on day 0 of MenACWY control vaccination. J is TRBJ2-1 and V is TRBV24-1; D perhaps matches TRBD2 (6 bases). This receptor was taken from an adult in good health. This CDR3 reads CATSEQGLRGEQFF. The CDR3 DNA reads TGTGCCACCAGTGAGCAGGGACTGAGGGGTGAGCAGTTCTTC.